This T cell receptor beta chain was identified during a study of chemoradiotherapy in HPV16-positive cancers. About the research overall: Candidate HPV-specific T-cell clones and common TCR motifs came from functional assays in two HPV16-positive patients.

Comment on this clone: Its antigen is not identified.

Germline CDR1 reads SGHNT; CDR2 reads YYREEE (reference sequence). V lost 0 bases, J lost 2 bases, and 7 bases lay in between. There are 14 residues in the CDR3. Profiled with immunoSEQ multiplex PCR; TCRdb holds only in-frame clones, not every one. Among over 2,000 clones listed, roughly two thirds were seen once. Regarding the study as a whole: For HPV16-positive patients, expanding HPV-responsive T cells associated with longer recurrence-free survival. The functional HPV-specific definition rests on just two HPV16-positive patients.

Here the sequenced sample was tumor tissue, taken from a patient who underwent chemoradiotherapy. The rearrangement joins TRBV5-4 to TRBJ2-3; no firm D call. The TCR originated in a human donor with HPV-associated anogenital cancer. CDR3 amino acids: CASSLELYTDTQYF. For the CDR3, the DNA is TGTGCCAGCAGCTTGGAACTATACACAGATACGCAGTATTTT.